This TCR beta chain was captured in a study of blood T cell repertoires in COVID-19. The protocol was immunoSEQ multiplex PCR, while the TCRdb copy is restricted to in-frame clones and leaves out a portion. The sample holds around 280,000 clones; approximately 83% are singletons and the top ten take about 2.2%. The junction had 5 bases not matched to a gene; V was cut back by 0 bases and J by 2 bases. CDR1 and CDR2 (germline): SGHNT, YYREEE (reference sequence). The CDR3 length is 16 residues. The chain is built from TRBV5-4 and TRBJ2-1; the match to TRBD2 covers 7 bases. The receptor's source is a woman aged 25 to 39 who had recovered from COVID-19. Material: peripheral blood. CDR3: CASSLAGGSTYNEQFF. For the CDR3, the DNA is TGTGCCAGCAGCTTGGCCGGCGGGAGCACCTACAATGAGCAGTTCTTC.